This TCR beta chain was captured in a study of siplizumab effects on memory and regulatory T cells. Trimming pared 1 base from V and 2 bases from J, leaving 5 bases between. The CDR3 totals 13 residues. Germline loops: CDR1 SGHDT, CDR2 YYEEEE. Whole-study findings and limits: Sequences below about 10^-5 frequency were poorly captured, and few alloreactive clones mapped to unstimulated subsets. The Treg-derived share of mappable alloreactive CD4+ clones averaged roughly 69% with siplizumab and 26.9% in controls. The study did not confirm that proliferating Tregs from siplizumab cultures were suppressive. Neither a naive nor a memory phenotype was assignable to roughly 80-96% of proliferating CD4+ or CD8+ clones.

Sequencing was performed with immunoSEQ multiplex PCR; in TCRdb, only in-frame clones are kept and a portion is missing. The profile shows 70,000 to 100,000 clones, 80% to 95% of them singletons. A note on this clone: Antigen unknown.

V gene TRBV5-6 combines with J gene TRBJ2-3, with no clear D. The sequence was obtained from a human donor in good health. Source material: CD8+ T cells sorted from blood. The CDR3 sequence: CASSLLLTDTQYF. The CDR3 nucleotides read TGTGCCAGCAGCTTGCTCCTCACAGATACGCAGTATTTT.